This TCR beta chain is from a study of response to subunit inactivated influenza vaccine (dated by TCRdb to the late 2010s). The study in broad terms: The study used deep quantitative T cell receptor repertoire profiling to track responses to a trivalent subunit inactivated influenza vaccine. What the research found in general, with its limitations: It was suggested by the authors that each seasonal influenza vaccination may recruit only a limited number of new T cells.

This clonotype occurred a few times. This clone's antigen is unknown. No base quality information exists; no much larger clone differs at one position. Trimming costs V 5 bases and J 4 bases, and their ends lie 10 bases apart. The CDR3 spans 12 residues, from the cysteine through the phenylalanine. The DNA shown is the 36-base CDR3, in frame from base 1. The germline V gene encodes CDR1 DFQATT and CDR2 SNEGSKA (reference sequence). Library prep was done by RT-PCR. TCRdb records Illumina HiSeq 2500 as the sequencer. TCRdb reanalyzed the raw reads on its own, using fastp at Q25 for trimming and MiXCR for clone calling, and kept in-frame beta chains. When rows share a CDR3 protein, they turn into one entry using the most common DNA and genes. The sample table lists fewer than 750,000 distinct CDR3 sequences, around 13% of them with a count of one. The ten largest make up around 10% of the sample.

This material consisted of PBMCs from blood, taken roughly 12 days after vaccination. The TCR sequence derives from a man aged 45-65 years who received an inactivated influenza vaccine. Donor details come from another sample of the same person, matched by shared clones. The chain is made from TRBV20-1 and TRBJ2-3; the D segment cannot be called with confidence. At the DNA level, the sequence is TGCAGTGCTCATACCCCCCCAGATACGCAGTATTTT. Protein translation: CSAHTPPDTQYF.